Below are 22 T cell receptor beta chains sequenced from a single sample in a study of blood T cell repertoires in COVID-19. Data came from immunoSEQ multiplex PCR; TCRdb stores just in-frame clones and leaves some out. The sample lists over 25,000 clones; under 85% were seen once. The sequencing input was peripheral blood. These receptors were collected from a woman older than 75 with acute or convalescent COVID-19.

This chain links TRBV15 with TRBJ2-1; 8 nucleotides agree with TRBD2. The V gene's germline CDR1 is LNHNV and CDR2 YYDKDF (reference sequence). Germline trimming cut 1 base from V and 9 bases from J; bases unmatched to any gene: 8. The CDR3 spans 15 residues. The DNA for the CDR3 is TGTGCCACCAGCAGAGCCCGGACTAGCTTGAGTGAGCAGTTCTTC. Translation gives CATSRARTSLSEQFF.

V is TRBV18 and J is TRBJ1-2; 7 bases agree with TRBD1. With V trimmed by 3 bases and J by 4 bases, 8 bases remained unmatched. Germline V gives CDR1 KGHSH, CDR2 LQKENI. The length of the CDR3 is 15 residues. This chain's CDR3 is CASSPYRGQSYGYTF. The CDR3 nucleotides read TGTGCCAGCTCACCCTACAGGGGCCAAAGCTATGGCTACACCTTC.

The rearrangement joins TRBV4-2 to TRBJ2-4; the match to TRBD1 covers 8 bases. In germline, CDR1 is LGHNA, CDR2 YNFKEQ. The CDR3 covers 14 residues. The V segment lost 2 bases and the J segment 5 bases; nucleotides outside the gene matches: 2. This chain's CDR3 is CASSQPGQENIQYF. In DNA, the CDR3 is TGTGCCAGCAGCCAACCGGGACAGGAAAACATTCAGTACTTC.

The J gene is TRBJ2-7, the V gene TRBV28; weak D call: TRBD2 (5 bases). CDR1 is MDHEN, CDR2 SYDVKM, per germline. V lost 3 bases and J lost 2, with 14 bases in between. CDR3 length: 15 amino acids. This CDR3 is CASSFAETITYEQYF. CDR3 DNA sequence: TGTGCCAGCAGTTTCGCGGAGACTATAACCTACGAGCAGTACTTC.

The chain couples TRBV6-5 to TRBJ2-3; TRBD1 might be the D (6 bases). The ends were cut back, 6 bases at V and 2 bases at J, with 12 bases in the middle. The CDR3 has 14 residues. Germline V gene data show CDR1 as MNHEY and CDR2 as SVGAGI. CDR3 in amino acids: CASRTGLNTDTQYF. The CDR3 DNA reads TGTGCCAGCAGGACAGGATTGAACACAGATACGCAGTATTTT.

This chain connects TRBV9 to TRBJ2-3; TRBD2 agrees at 13 bases. CDR1 SGDLS and CDR2 YYNGEE come from the germline V gene. This CDR3 is 17 amino acids long. V was pared by 4 bases and J by 4 bases, with 9 bases of the junction left unmatched. CDR3 region: CASSTKPTSGRPDTQYF. CDR3 in DNA: TGTGCCAGCAGCACCAAACCGACTAGCGGGAGGCCAGATACGCAGTATTTT.

V usage is TRBV5-1 and J usage is TRBJ2-1; 8 bases fit TRBD2. Trimming took 4 bases from V and 6 from J; bases not matched to a gene: 12. The germline CDR1 and CDR2 sequences are SGHRS and YFSETQ. CDR3 length: 16 residues. CDR3 amino acids: CASSTGQPGGPNEQFF. The CDR3, as DNA: TGCGCCAGCAGCACCGGACAGCCGGGGGGGCCCAATGAGCAGTTCTTC. The whole variable domain, filled in from reference TRBV5-1 and TRBJ2-1, reads KAGVTQTPRYLIKTRGQQVTLSCSPISGHRSVSWYQQTPGQGLQFLFEYFSETQRNKGNFPGRFSGRQFSNSRSEMNVSTLELGDSALYLCASSTGQPGGPNEQFFGPGTRLTVL.

This chain joins TRBV28 and TRBJ2-7, with D possibly matching TRBD1 (6 bases). In germline, CDR1 is MDHEN, CDR2 SYDVKM. This CDR3 has 14 amino acids. V lost 3 bases and J lost 4, with 13 bases in between. In nucleotides, the CDR3 is TGTGCCAGCAGTTTCTTGGCCAGGGGATACGAGCAGTACTTC. It specifies CASSFLARGYEQYF.

This chain links TRBV6-6 with TRBJ2-6; no firm D call. CDR1 is MNHNY, CDR2 SVGAGI, per germline (reference sequence). Trimming shortened V by 4 bases and J by 0 bases, and 7 bases separated the two germline ends. This CDR3 is built from 15 residues. As DNA, the CDR3 is TGTGCCAGCAGTTGGAGCCTCTCTGGGGCCAACGTCCTGACTTTC. Protein: CASSWSLSGANVLTF.

The rearrangement uses TRBV7-9 and TRBJ2-7; TRBD1 agrees at 9 bases. V lost 5 bases to trimming and J lost 4 bases; unmatched junction nucleotides: 6. This CDR3 has 14 residues. The V gene's germline CDR1 is SEHNR and CDR2 FQNEAQ (reference sequence). The CDR3 protein is CASSAGTGPYEQYF. The DNA for the CDR3 is TGTGCCAGCAGCGCCGGGACAGGGCCATACGAGCAGTACTTC.

The rearrangement joins TRBV5-1 to TRBJ1-2; 7 nucleotides line up with TRBD1. The CDR3 is 17 amino acids. V lost 2 bases and J lost 0; bases outside the gene matches: 10. Per the germline V gene, CDR1 is SGHRS and CDR2 is YFSETQ. CDR3 coding DNA: TGCGCCAGCAGCTTTACCCCGGCGGGGACAGCTAACTATGGCTACACCTTC. This sequence encodes CASSFTPAGTANYGYTF.

The chain combines TRBV7-2 with TRBJ1-1, with D hard to call. This CDR3 has 13 residues. V lost 0 bases, J lost 3 bases, and 5 bases lay in between. Germline values: CDR1 SGHTA, CDR2 FQGNSA. The CDR3 DNA reads as TGTGCCAGCAGCTTAGCTGAGTACACTGAAGCTTTCTTT. Translation gives CASSLAEYTEAFF.

This sequence joins TRBV5-5 and TRBJ1-2, with 7 nucleotides matching TRBD1. V lost 2 bases to trimming and J lost 8 bases; unmatched junction nucleotides: 9. The germline gives CDR1 SGHKS, CDR2 YYEKEE (reference sequence). The CDR3 contains 14 residues. CDR3 protein: CASSFEGTVPGYTF. The DNA for the CDR3 is TGTGCCAGCAGCTTTGAGGGGACAGTGCCGGGCTACACCTTC.

V usage is TRBV7-2 and J usage is TRBJ1-1, with 7 bases lining up with TRBD1. Per the germline V gene, CDR1 is SGHTA and CDR2 is FQGNSA. The CDR3 loop spans 18 amino acids. The J segment lost 2 bases and the V segment lost 2 bases, leaving 14 bases of the junction unmatched. CDR3 residues: CASSLIFLNRGQNTEAFF. DNA for the CDR3: TGTGCCAGCAGCTTAATCTTCCTCAACAGGGGCCAAAACACTGAAGCTTTCTTT.

The chain combines TRBV7-9 with TRBJ1-1, with 8 nucleotides matching TRBD1. The CDR3 is made up of 13 amino acids. The germline CDR1 and CDR2 sequences are SEHNR and FQNEAQ (reference sequence). The V gene end was trimmed by 5 bases and the J gene end by 7 bases; junction bases not matched to a gene: 6. The CDR3 DNA sequence: TGTGCCAGCAGCCCCGGGACAGGTTATGAAGCTTTCTTT. It is translated as CASSPGTGYEAFF.

This clone was counted between two and nine times. The CDR3 coding sequence is TGTGCCAGCAGTTCATACAGGGGGGGCACGGATGGCTACACCTTC. Amino acid sequence: CASSSYRGGTDGYTF. The genes are TRBV27 and TRBJ1-2; 8 positions match TRBD1. Germline CDR1 reads MNHEY; CDR2 reads SMNVEV (reference sequence). The junction had 10 bases not matched to a gene; V was cut back by 4 bases and J by 6 bases. This CDR3 comprises 15 residues.

The chain employs TRBV7-3 and TRBJ2-5, with TRBD2 matching 8 bases. J was trimmed by 6 bases and V by 5 bases; bases with no gene match: 5. This CDR3 contains 13 residues. Germline V gene lookup returns CDR1 SGHTA and CDR2 FQGTGA. CDR3 residues: CASSGGTSQTQYF. CDR3 nucleotide sequence: TGTGCCAGCAGCGGCGGGACTAGTCAGACCCAGTACTTC.

This rearrangement joins TRBV7-3 to TRBJ1-6; 7 bases align to TRBD1. J lost 6 bases, V lost 5 bases, and 4 bases had no gene match. This CDR3 is built from 14 residues. Germline lookup yields CDR1 SGHTA and CDR2 FQGTGA. The CDR3 nucleotides are TGTGCCAGCAGCCAGGGGGGCAGTAATTCACCCCTCCACTTT. Protein: CASSQGGSNSPLHF.

This chain joins TRBV6-5 and TRBJ1-5; 8 nucleotides align to TRBD1. The germline gives CDR1 MNHEY, CDR2 SVGAGI. The CDR3 spans 14 residues. V dropped 6 bases and J dropped 6; count of bases not matched to a gene: 7. This chain's CDR3 is CASSPGQVGQPQHF. The CDR3 nucleotides read TGTGCCAGCAGCCCGGGACAGGTCGGTCAGCCCCAGCATTTT.

This rearrangement joins TRBV2 to TRBJ1-2; D gene uncertain. The CDR3 totals 12 residues. Germline CDR1 reads SNHLY; CDR2 reads FYNNEI. The V end was cut by 7 bases, the J end by 4 bases, with 10 bases between. The CDR3 DNA reads as TGTGCCAGCACCCTCGGGGTCTATGGCTACACCTTC. Translated: CASTLGVYGYTF.

The chain links TRBV6-2 or TRBV6-3 to TRBJ2-5, with TRBD2 identical over 15 bases. With 5 bases clipped from V and 6 bases from J, the junction kept 10 bases outside the gene matches. This CDR3 region has 17 residues. Germline loops: CDR1 MNHEY, CDR2 SVGEGT. CDR3 sequence (DNA): TGTGCCAGCAGTAACCCCGGGACTAGCGGGGGGAGACAGACCCAGTACTTC. It codes for CASSNPGTSGGRQTQYF.

The rearrangement links TRBV29-1 to TRBJ1-5; possible D gene TRBD1, 5 bases. The ends were cut back, 5 bases at V and 4 bases at J, with 12 bases in the middle. Germline assignment: CDR1 SQVTM and CDR2 ANQGSEA. The CDR3 has 13 amino acids. The CDR3 region has the DNA TGCAGCGTTATGGGAGGGGTTAATCAGCCCCAGCATTTT. Its protein is CSVMGGVNQPQHF.